Each of the 5 T cell receptor beta chains below was sequenced from the same sample in a study of siplizumab effects on memory and regulatory T cells. Profiled with immunoSEQ multiplex PCR; TCRdb holds only in-frame clones, not every one. Found here are approximately 68,000 clones, more than 80% of them singletons; the top ten hold approximately 29%. The material sequenced was CD8+ T cells sorted from blood. The origin of the receptors is a human donor in good health.

CDR3 loop: CASSPGWTGQTEAFF. The CDR3 nucleotides read TGTGCCAGCAGCCCCGGATGGACAGGGCAAACTGAAGCTTTCTTT. This chain connects TRBV5-4 to TRBJ1-1; 8 nucleotides align to TRBD1. J gave up 5 bases and V 4 bases, and 10 bases lay outside the gene matches. Germline V gene data show CDR1 as SGHNT and CDR2 as YYREEE (reference sequence). CDR3 length: 15 residues.

CDR3 loop: CAIRASGGGSYNEQFF. Here the CDR3 DNA reads TGTGCCATCAGGGCAAGCGGGGGCGGCTCCTACAATGAGCAGTTCTTC. The chain combines TRBV10-3 with TRBJ2-1; TRBD2 matches 8 bases. Germline V gives CDR1 ENHRY, CDR2 SYGVKD. The CDR3 has 16 amino acids. With 6 bases clipped from V and 0 bases from J, the junction kept 7 bases outside the gene matches.

The chain is built from TRBV7-9 and TRBJ2-3, with TRBD2 identical over 9 bases. This CDR3 region has 15 residues. The V and J ends lost 2 bases and 5 bases, in that order; junction bases with no gene match: 5. The germline CDR1 and CDR2 sequences are SEHNR and FQNEAQ (reference sequence). In nucleotides, the CDR3 is TGTGCCAGCAGCTTACTACTAGCGGGTGGAGATACGCAGTATTTT. This translates into CASSLLLAGGDTQYF. The full variable domain, its missing parts supplied by reference TRBV7-9 and TRBJ2-3, is DTGVSQNPRHKITKRGQNVTFRCDPISEHNRLYWYRQTLGQGPEFLTYFQNEAQLEKSRLLSDRFSAERPKGSFSTLEIQRTEQGDSAMYLCASSLLLAGGDTQYFGPGTRLTVL.

The rearrangement uses TRBV6-4 and TRBJ1-2, with D unclear. There are 11 residues in the CDR3. Trimming left V 1 base short and J 7 bases short, with 4 bases between. The germline CDR1 and CDR2 sequences are MRHNA and SNTAGT. CDR3 nucleotide sequence: TGTGCCAGCAGTGACTTCACTGGCTACACCTTC. Protein: CASSDFTGYTF.

The chain links TRBV4-1 to TRBJ2-2, with D possibly TRBD2 on 5 matching bases. Germline CDR1 is MGHRA and CDR2 is YSYEKL. CDR3 length equals 12 residues. V lost 3 bases, J lost 7 bases, and 6 bases lay in between. CDR3 DNA sequence: TGCGCCAGCAGCCAGGGAGTCGGGGAGCTGTTTTTT. Its translation is CASSQGVGELFF.